A single TCR beta chain is shown here with its context. The data derive from a study of blood T cell repertoires in COVID-19. CDR1 SGHRS and CDR2 YFSETQ come from the germline V gene. V trimming: 5 bases; J trimming: 0 bases; junction bases outside the gene matches: 5. The CDR3 has 15 amino acids. Original processing methods: Reference gene primer amplification gave nucleated cell count estimates. Measured with immunoSEQ multiplex PCR; TCRdb has only the in-frame clones, and not every one. V, J and clone size are taken as reported in that table, and D and trimming were inferred from the DNA itself. Of fewer than 45,000 clones in the sample, nearly 90% are singletons; the top ten hold less than 30%.

The sequencing input was peripheral blood. The chain has TRBV5-1 and TRBJ2-1; TRBD2 matches at 7 bases. This receptor was taken from a man aged 55 to 70 with active or convalescent COVID-19. CDR3 region: CASRGGSSSYNEQFF. The CDR3 DNA is TGCGCCAGCAGGGGCGGGAGCAGCTCCTACAATGAGCAGTTCTTC.